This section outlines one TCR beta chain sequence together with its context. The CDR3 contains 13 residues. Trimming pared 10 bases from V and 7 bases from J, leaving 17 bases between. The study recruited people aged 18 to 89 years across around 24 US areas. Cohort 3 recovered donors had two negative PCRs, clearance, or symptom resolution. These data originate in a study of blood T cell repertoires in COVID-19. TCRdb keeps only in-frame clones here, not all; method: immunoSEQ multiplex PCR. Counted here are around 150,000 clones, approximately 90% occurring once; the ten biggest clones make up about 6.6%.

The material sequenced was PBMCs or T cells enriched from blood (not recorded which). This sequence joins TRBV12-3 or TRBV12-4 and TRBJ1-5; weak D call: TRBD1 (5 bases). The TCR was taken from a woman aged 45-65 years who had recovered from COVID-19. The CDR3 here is CATGGFGGQPQHF. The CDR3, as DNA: TGTGCCACCGGGGGGTTCGGGGGACAGCCCCAGCATTTT.